These 32 T cell receptor beta chains share one sample of origin, sequenced in a study of shared clonotypes between healthy human individuals (dated by TCRdb to the early 2020s). The method behind the library was the immunoSEQ multiplex PCR assay. This is the immuneACCESS table as TCRdb keeps it, with only in-frame sequences that have V and J called. A part of the clones is gone; compared with another copy, unresolved V genes explain less than half, and the rest is unexplained. The sample records approximately 1.1 million clones, 78% of which are singletons. Clones ranked in the top ten supply about 0.52% of the sample. The sequenced material came from memory CD4+ T cells from PBMCs. Interpreted using the paper, the cell subset or site label stands for: CD45RA-negative fraction. The receptors were sampled from a man in his late teens or twenties in good health. Some clones in this sample may be carry-over from other donors' samples.

The J gene is TRBJ2-7, the V gene TRBV7-8; 8 bases match TRBD1. Germline CDR1 is SGHVS and CDR2 is FQNEAQ. The trim removed 5 bases at V and 2 bases at J, leaving 14 bases unmatched. This CDR3 contains 17 residues. DNA of the CDR3: TGTGCCAGCAGCACGACATCATACAGGGGGTACACCTACGAGCAGTACTTC. Residues: CASSTTSYRGYTYEQYF. The full variable domain, its missing parts supplied by reference TRBV7-8 and TRBJ2-7, is GAGVSQSPRYKVAKRGQDVALRCDPISGHVSLFWYQQALGQGPEFLTYFQNEAQLDKSGLPSDRFFAERPEGSVSTLKIQRTQQEDSAVYLCASSTTSYRGYTYEQYFGPGTRLTVT.

In this sample, this clone turned up a few times. This chain joins TRBV29-1 and TRBJ1-5, with 9 bases fitting TRBD1. The CDR3 is 12 amino acids. Germline V gene lookup returns CDR1 SQVTM and CDR2 ANQGSEA. The J segment lost 5 bases and the V segment lost 7 bases, leaving 3 bases of the junction unmatched. Here the CDR3 reads CSAGTGHQPQHF. In DNA form, the CDR3 reads TGCAGCGCGGGGACAGGGCATCAGCCCCAGCATTTT.

Remarks on this clone: Germline and junction disagree at one end, which may indicate a read error. The CDR3 is CVSSIMGTGYRRPQHF. The CDR3 nucleotides are TGTGTCAGTAGTATAATGGGTACAGGGTACAGGCGGCCCCAGCATTTT. The chain is built from TRBV19 and TRBJ1-5, with D possibly matching TRBD1 (6 bases). CDR1 and CDR2 (germline): LNHDA, SQIVND (reference sequence). This CDR3 is 16 amino acids long.

V is TRBV7-3 and J is TRBJ1-1; possibly TRBD1 for D (5 bases). CDR1 and CDR2 (germline): SGHTA, FQGTGA. The CDR3 extends over 15 amino acids. V was cut by 6 bases and J by 1 base, with 15 bases left in between. CDR3 sequence: CASRSAVGTNTEAFF. DNA for the CDR3: TGTGCCAGCAGGTCGGCCGTGGGGACGAACACTGAAGCTTTCTTT.

This chain connects TRBV4-1 to TRBJ2-1; 7 nucleotides align to TRBD2. Trimming at V came to 4 bases and at J to 0 bases, leaving 9 bases not matched to a gene. The CDR3 is made up of 17 amino acids. Germline values: CDR1 MGHRA, CDR2 YSYEKL. The CDR3 DNA is TGCGCCAGCAGCCTACGACTAGCTGCGAGCTCCTACAATGAGCAGTTCTTC. Amino acid sequence: CASSLRLAASSYNEQFF.

This chain links TRBV30 with TRBJ2-7; 10 bases align to TRBD2. CDR1 is GTSNPN and CDR2 is SVGIG in the germline V gene (reference sequence). The CDR3 is 14 residues long. J lost 3 bases, V lost 0 bases, and 2 bases had no gene match. This chain's CDR3 is CAWSVLAGDYEQYF. CDR3 coding DNA: TGTGCCTGGAGTGTGCTAGCGGGAGACTACGAGCAGTACTTC.

A note on this clone: The sample holds other DNA sequences that translate to the same CDR3. The chain employs TRBV5-1 and TRBJ2-7; D not resolved. V shed 1 base and J shed 0 bases, with 2 bases lying between them. Germline CDR1 is SGHRS and CDR2 is YFSETQ. This CDR3 spans 12 amino acids. This CDR3 is CASSLYSYEQYF. In nucleotides, the CDR3 is TGCGCCAGCAGCTTGTACTCCTACGAGCAGTACTTC.

The genes are TRBV6-5 and TRBJ1-2, with unresolved D. The CDR3 covers 13 residues. Per germline, CDR1 MNHEY and CDR2 SVGAGI. Trimming took off 10 bases at V and 6 bases at J, with 18 bases between the two ends. CDR3 sequence: CATSDGINDGYTF. The CDR3 nucleotides are TGTGCCACCTCGGACGGCATCAATGATGGCTACACCTTC.

The chain carries TRBV5-1 and TRBJ2-1; D is uncertain. The CDR3 sequence is 16 residues long. The V gene lost 0 bases and the J gene lost 0 bases, with 10 bases spanning the gap. Germline V lookup: CDR1 SGHRS, CDR2 YFSETQ. In DNA form, the CDR3 reads TGCGCCAGCAGCTTGGTGGGCCAGAGCTCCTACAATGAGCAGTTCTTC. Its protein is CASSLVGQSSYNEQFF.

This clone was seen more than once but under ten times. This may stem from a read error, because a much larger clone lies one nucleotide away. The gene calls are TRBV7-3 and TRBJ1-1; 7 nucleotides align to TRBD1. The CDR3 is made up of 13 amino acids. Germline V gene data show CDR1 as SGHTA and CDR2 as FQGTGA. The V and J ends lost 5 bases and 1 base, in that order; junction bases with no gene match: 1. The CDR3 coding sequence is TGTGCCAGCAGCCGACAGGGGAACACTGAAGCTTTCTTT. Translated: CASSRQGNTEAFF.

CDR3 DNA sequence: TGCGCCAGCAGCTTGGTGGGGGGAAACATTCAGTACTTC. It translates to CASSLVGGNIQYF. This chain joins TRBV5-1 and TRBJ2-4; possible D gene TRBD2, 6 bases. Germline loops: CDR1 SGHRS, CDR2 YFSETQ. The V end was cut by 0 bases, the J end by 6 bases, with 7 bases between. The CDR3 consists of 13 residues.

On this clone itself: This sample also contains other DNA sequences that code for the same CDR3. The V and J genes are TRBV6-1 and TRBJ2-7, with D unclear. CDR3 size: 13 residues. V was shortened by 2 bases and J by 0 bases, with 5 bases between the two germline ends. In germline, CDR1 is MNHNS, CDR2 SASEGT. CDR3 loop: CASSEQSSYEQYF. CDR3 nucleotide sequence: TGTGCCAGCAGTGAACAGAGCTCCTACGAGCAGTACTTC.

J is TRBJ2-7 and V is TRBV15; possibly TRBD1 for D (6 bases). Germline V gene sequence: CDR1 LNHNV, CDR2 YYDKDF (reference sequence). The CDR3 length is 14 residues. Trimming shortened V by 2 bases and J by 6 bases, and 14 bases separated the two germline ends. CDR3 amino acids: CATSRSVQGSEQYF. Written as DNA, the CDR3 is TGTGCCACCAGCAGATCTGTACAGGGAAGCGAGCAGTACTTC. Filled out from reference TRBV15 and TRBJ2-7, the complete variable domain reads DAMVIQNPRYQVTQFGKPVTLSCSQTLNHNVMYWYQQKSSQAPKLLFHYYDKDFNNEADTPDNFQSRRPNTSFCFLDIRSPGLGDTAMYLCATSRSVQGSEQYFGPGTRLTVT.

Comments on this clone: Other nucleotide sequences from this sample produce the same CDR3. The CDR3 region is CASSLGRLADNEQFF. CDR3 nucleotide sequence: TGTGCCAGCAGCTTGGGCCGACTAGCGGACAATGAGCAGTTCTTC. This chain connects TRBV5-4 to TRBJ2-1, with 9 bases fitting TRBD2. Germline V gene lookup returns CDR1 SGHNT and CDR2 YYREEE (reference sequence). V lost 0 bases and J lost 5; bases outside the gene matches: 3. There are 15 residues in the CDR3.

The V call is TRBV5-1, the J call TRBJ1-2, with 7 positions matching TRBD1. CDR1 SGHRS and CDR2 YFSETQ come from the germline V gene. There are 15 residues in the CDR3. V lost 1 base, J lost 2 bases, and 5 bases stayed unmatched. Written as DNA, the CDR3 is TGCGCCAGCAGCTTGCAAAGGGGGCGCAACTATGGCTACACCTTC. It codes for CASSLQRGRNYGYTF.

The V gene is TRBV5-1, the J gene TRBJ1-1, with D unclear. This CDR3 region has 11 residues. Germline CDR1 is SGHRS and CDR2 is YFSETQ. The V and J ends lost 7 bases and 1 base respectively, with 5 bases between them. The CDR3 bases are TGCGCCAGCTTGGGGAACACTGAAGCTTTCTTT. Translating it yields CASLGNTEAFF.

CDR3 residues: CASSQQLLQETQYF. CDR3 nucleotides: TGTGCCAGCAGCCAACAGTTACTTCAAGAGACCCAGTACTTC. The chain carries TRBV5-6 and TRBJ2-5; unclear D gene. The germline V gene encodes CDR1 SGHDT and CDR2 YYEEEE. The CDR3 runs 14 residues. Trimming left V 4 bases short and J 2 bases short, with 12 bases between.

This sequence joins TRBV7-2 and TRBJ2-5; 8 bases agree with TRBD2. In germline, CDR1 is SGHTA, CDR2 FQGNSA. V trimming: 1 base; J trimming: 4 bases; junction bases outside the gene matches: 5. The CDR3 sequence is 15 residues long. The DNA for the CDR3 is TGTGCCAGCAGCTTAGGTGGGACTAGGGGAGAGACCCAGTACTTC. Its protein product is CASSLGGTRGETQYF.

The V gene is TRBV2, the J gene TRBJ2-1; TRBD1 aligns across 9 bases. V lost 5 bases to trimming and J lost 4 bases; unmatched junction nucleotides: 6. CDR1 and CDR2 from the germline V gene are SNHLY and FYNNEI. The CDR3 has 15 residues. CDR3 DNA sequence: TGTGCCAGCAGTCCATCGGGACAGGGTTACAATGAGCAGTTCTTC. Translated: CASSPSGQGYNEQFF.

V is TRBV7-3 and J is TRBJ2-7; D not resolved. The germline V gene encodes CDR1 SGHTA and CDR2 FQGTGA. The CDR3 has 13 amino acids. Trimming removed 2 bases at V and 3 bases at J, with 8 bases between. This CDR3 is CASSLFAGYEQYF. CDR3 DNA sequence: TGTGCCAGCAGCTTATTCGCCGGCTACGAGCAGTACTTC.

This clone was seen a few times. The chain carries TRBV14 and TRBJ2-7, with D possibly TRBD1 on 5 matching bases. The V end was cut by 1 base, the J end by 2 bases, with 12 bases between. CDR3 size: 15 residues. Germline V gives CDR1 SGHDN, CDR2 FVKESK. The CDR3 loop is CASSQGQGRTYEQYF. The CDR3 nucleotides read TGTGCCAGCAGCCAAGGTCAGGGCCGGACCTACGAGCAGTACTTC.

This clone was seen more than once but under ten times. The V call is TRBV10-3, the J call TRBJ2-7, with D possibly called TRBD1 or TRBD2 (7 bases each). The V end lost 8 bases, the J end lost 5 bases, and 13 bases lay between the germline ends. There are 12 residues in the CDR3. Germline CDR1 and CDR2: ENHRY and SYGVKD. CDR3 loop: CAIAQGGDEQYF. The DNA for the CDR3 is TGTGCCATCGCGCAGGGGGGGGACGAGCAGTACTTC.

The chain uses TRBV5-1 and TRBJ2-5; the match to TRBD1 covers 7 bases. CDR3 size: 17 residues. V lost 2 bases to trimming and J lost 0 bases; unmatched junction nucleotides: 10. The V gene's germline CDR1 is SGHRS and CDR2 YFSETQ. CDR3 sequence: CASSFPLQGSDQETQYF. The CDR3 coding sequence is TGCGCCAGCAGCTTTCCATTACAGGGGAGCGACCAAGAGACCCAGTACTTC.

This rearrangement joins TRBV18 to TRBJ2-7, with 8 bases fitting TRBD1. The ends lost 6 bases at V and 3 bases at J; junction bases unmatched: 10. Germline CDR1 is KGHSH and CDR2 is LQKENI. The CDR3 is made up of 15 amino acids. The CDR3 DNA sequence: TGTGCCAGCTCCCCCGGGACAGGTGCTTTCTACGAGCAGTACTTC. It specifies CASSPGTGAFYEQYF.

This chain joins TRBV4-2 and TRBJ1-6; 7 nucleotides align to TRBD1. Trimming took 1 base from V and 7 from J; bases not matched to a gene: 4. The CDR3 sequence is 15 residues long. Germline loops: CDR1 LGHNA, CDR2 YNFKEQ. CDR3 sequence: CASSQGQGGNSPLHF. DNA for the CDR3: TGTGCCAGCAGCCAAGGTCAGGGGGGAAATTCACCCCTCCACTTT.

This clone was counted a single time. The J gene is TRBJ2-7, the V gene TRBV6-5, with no clear D. CDR1 is MNHEY, CDR2 SVGAGI, per germline. V was shortened by 0 bases and J by 2 bases, with 8 bases between the two germline ends. The CDR3 totals 14 residues. The CDR3 region is CASSYSPSTYEQYF. CDR3 in DNA: TGTGCCAGCAGTTACTCGCCGTCAACCTACGAGCAGTACTTC.

V usage is TRBV2 and J usage is TRBJ2-1; 9 bases fit TRBD1. The CDR3 extends over 15 amino acids. From germline, CDR1 is SNHLY and CDR2 FYNNEI. V was clipped by 7 bases and J by 3 bases; unmatched bases: 7. The CDR3 nucleotides are TGTGCCAGCATCCCATGGACAGGGGACTACAATGAGCAGTTCTTC. It yields the protein CASIPWTGDYNEQFF.

The chain is built from TRBV28 and TRBJ2-7; 7 nucleotides align to TRBD2. The CDR3 runs 18 residues. CDR1 is MDHEN, CDR2 SYDVKM, per germline. The trim removed 6 bases at V and 2 bases at J, leaving 19 bases unmatched. The CDR3 sequence: CASSFGPYERDVTYEQYF. As DNA, the CDR3 is TGTGCCAGCAGCTTCGGCCCCTACGAGCGGGACGTTACCTACGAGCAGTACTTC.

This clone was seen only once. This likely came from a read error, as a far larger clone is one base away. The chain recombines TRBV4-2 with TRBJ1-1; no firm D call. The CDR3 is made up of 13 amino acids. V lost 0 bases to trimming and J lost 1 base, with 3 bases between them. Germline V gives CDR1 LGHNA, CDR2 YNFKEQ. CDR3 sequence: CASSQERNTEAFF. The DNA for the CDR3 is TGTGCCAGCAGCCAAGAACGGAACACTGAAGCTTTCTTT.

The CDR3 nucleotides read TGTGCCAGCCGGGAGGGTTACCGGGAGACCCAGTACTTC. It translates to CASREGYRETQYF. This chain joins TRBV6-6 and TRBJ2-5, with 8 nucleotides matching TRBD2. This CDR3 region has 13 residues. CDR1 is MNHNY, CDR2 SVGAGI, per germline (reference sequence). Trimming cost V 8 bases and J 5 bases; bases outside gene matches: 7.

The chain links TRBV20-1 to TRBJ2-5; 10 bases are a match to TRBD2. This CDR3 spans 11 amino acids. Germline CDR1 is DFQATT and CDR2 is SNEGSKA (reference sequence). The V segment lost 2 bases and the J segment 12 bases; nucleotides outside the gene matches: 3. CDR3 in amino acids: CSARLAGAEYF. CDR3 in DNA: TGCAGTGCTAGACTAGCGGGGGCCGAGTACTTC.

The V and J genes are TRBV9 and TRBJ1-2; D is possibly TRBD1 (5 bases). Between the trimmed V and J ends, which lost 2 bases and 2 bases, there was a span of 16 bases. This CDR3 contains 16 residues. Germline V CDR1 and CDR2: SGDLS, YYNGEE. The CDR3 is CASSVSGTAFNYGYTF. In DNA form, the CDR3 reads TGTGCCAGCAGCGTCAGTGGGACCGCCTTCAACTATGGCTACACCTTC.